This entry concerns a single T cell receptor (beta chain). This clone is medium-sized (0.01 to 0.1%) in terms of sample share. The clone's antigen remains unknown. No much larger clone exists at a distance of one base, and base qualities are not known. This entry is derived from a study of blood T cell repertoires in COVID-19 (dated by TCRdb to between 2020 and 2021). Notes on the research overall: Samples from collaborators originated in the United States, Italy and Spain and spanned both the acute and convalescent phases of COVID-19. The material from the prospective study consisted of cDNA or gDNA derived from T cells, B-cell-depleted T cells, or PBMCs. The dataset comprised deeply sampled blood TCRbeta repertoires from subjects exposed to, actively infected with, or recovered from COVID-19. A freely available public database, intended as a resource for researchers studying the immune response to SARS-CoV-2, is where the repertoires were released. Samples came from the ongoing ImmuneRACE study (first 160 participants) plus 1,254 subjects from 6 global collaborators. A de-identified subject ID, COVID-19 status, age in years and sex were almost always included in the sample metadata. Where available, HLA class I and class II types were taken from metadata supplied by the sample provider and were not determined by assay-based typing.

What the authors observed across the whole study: How much clinical and demographic metadata was included differed by source and by participant, and the metadata was provided uncurated.

The V and J ends are trimmed by 1 base and 4 bases, leaving 10 bases between them. The CDR3 spans 14 residues, from the cysteine through the phenylalanine. Of the read, only the CDR3 DNA is kept; its 42 bases are in frame from base 1. The germline V gene supplies CDR1 SNHLY and CDR2 FYNNEI. Collaborating institutions collected whole blood in K2EDTA tubes following their own protocols. For TCRbeta analysis, collaborator samples were shipped as frozen whole blood, as isolated PBMCs, or as DNA extracted from either sample type. TCRbeta CDR3 regions were amplified from genomic DNA using the immunoSEQ Assay, a bias-controlled multiplex PCR. The original pipeline was this. The number of nucleated cells in each sample was estimated by amplification of reference gene primers within the assay. Sequence reads were collapsed and filtered to measure the absolute abundance of every unique TCRbeta CDR3 rearrangement. Productive Simpson clonality was computed per sample as the square root of Simpson's diversity index over productive rearrangements. TCRdb provides this immuneACCESS table in a form limited to in-frame rearrangements. Some clones are lacking; in checked studies, under half of them reflect an unresolved V gene, and why the rest are absent is not known. That table supplies the V and J calls and clone size; D and trimming were determined from the DNA. The table for this sample lists just over 150,000 clones; 85% of them were counted only once. 3.3% of the sample goes to the ten largest clones.

This chain joins TRBV2 to TRBJ1-1; 5 matching bases give a weak D call of TRBD1. This sequence was found in a human donor with acute or convalescent COVID-19. The donor label of this sample is uncertain. Sequencing was done on a sample of peripheral blood. The bases read TGTGCCAGCAGTGAAGGCCCCCAGGGCACTGAAGCTTTCTTT. This is translated as CASSEGPQGTEAFF.